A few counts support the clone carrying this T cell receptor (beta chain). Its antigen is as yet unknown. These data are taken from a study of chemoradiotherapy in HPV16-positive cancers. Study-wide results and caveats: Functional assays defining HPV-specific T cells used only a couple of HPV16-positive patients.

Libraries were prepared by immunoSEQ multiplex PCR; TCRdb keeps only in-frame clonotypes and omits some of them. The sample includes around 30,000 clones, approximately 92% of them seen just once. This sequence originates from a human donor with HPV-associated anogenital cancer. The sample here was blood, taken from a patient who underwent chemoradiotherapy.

The CDR3 here is CASRGLGSTEAFF. The CDR3 region has the DNA TGTGCCAGCAGGGGGCTGGGCTCCACTGAAGCTTTCTTT. The rearrangement joins TRBV6-5 to TRBJ1-1; tentatively, D is TRBD1 (5 bases). The CDR3 runs 13 residues. Trimming removed 6 bases at V and 4 bases at J, with 12 bases between. CDR1 and CDR2 (germline): MNHEY, SVGAGI.